The 6 T cell receptor beta chains reported below all come from one sample, sequenced in a study of cytomegalovirus exposure and HLA in healthy donors. The PCR made use of 60 Vbeta and 13 Jbeta primers. Assay: immunoSEQ multiplex PCR; the TCRdb copy retains only in-frame clones and omits some. The sample records 150,000 to 200,000 clones, roughly 80% being singletons. Sequenced sample: PBMCs. These receptor sequences come from a man aged 40-55 years in good health and CMV-seronegative.

The V call is TRBV5-1, the J call TRBJ2-5; TRBD2 is a possible D gene (7 bases). The CDR3 extends over 15 amino acids. V dropped 4 bases and J dropped 4 bases, with 17 bases sitting between them. CDR1 SGHRS and CDR2 YFSETQ come from the germline V gene. The CDR3 DNA sequence: TGCGCCAGCAGCGGGGAAACAGGGAGGGGAGAGACCCAGTACTTC. Translation gives CASSGETGRGETQYF.

The gene calls are TRBV29-1 and TRBJ1-2; TRBD1 aligns across 8 bases. V dropped 5 bases and J dropped 4; count of bases not matched to a gene: 6. CDR3 length: 13 residues. Germline loops: CDR1 SQVTM, CDR2 ANQGSEA. The CDR3 nucleotides are TGCAGCGTTCTCAGGGGGCTCAGCTATGGCTACACCTTC. Protein: CSVLRGLSYGYTF. The whole variable domain, remainder taken from reference TRBV29-1 and TRBJ1-2, is SAVISQKPSRDICQRGTSLTIQCQVDSQVTMMFWYRQQPGQSLTLIATANQGSEATYESGFVIDKFPISRPNLTFSTLTVSNMSPEDSSIYLCSVLRGLSYGYTFGSGTRLTVV.

The chain recombines TRBV5-1 with TRBJ2-3; 16 bases agree with TRBD2. V gave up 2 bases and J gave up 0 bases; unmatched junction bases: 3. Germline V lookup: CDR1 SGHRS, CDR2 YFSETQ. This CDR3 has 18 amino acids. The CDR3: CASSFPGLAGGSTDTQYF. CDR3 DNA: TGCGCCAGCAGCTTTCCGGGACTAGCGGGGGGGAGCACAGATACGCAGTATTTT.

V and J are TRBV30 and TRBJ2-7; no clear D gene. Germline values: CDR1 GTSNPN, CDR2 SVGIG (reference sequence). The CDR3 is made up of 15 amino acids. V was pared by 0 bases and J by 3 bases, with 15 bases between. The CDR3 DNA follows: TGTGCCTGGAGTGTCGCAGGCTCCTATGGCTACGAGCAGTACTTC. Its translation: CAWSVAGSYGYEQYF.

This clone was recorded once. The rearrangement links TRBV9 to TRBJ2-5, with D possibly being TRBD1 (5 bases). The CDR3 totals 13 residues. From germline, CDR1 is SGDLS and CDR2 YYNGEE. V lost 4 bases and J lost 4, with 11 bases in between. CDR3: CASSPQGRETQYF. The CDR3 region has the DNA TGTGCCAGCAGCCCCCAGGGTAGAGAGACCCAGTACTTC.

The V and J genes are TRBV5-1 and TRBJ2-7, with 7 bases matching TRBD2. The CDR3 totals 15 residues. Germline V CDR1 and CDR2: SGHRS, YFSETQ. V shed 4 bases, J shed 0 bases, and the junction held 7 bases outside the gene matches. CDR3 sequence reads: CASSRGDFSSYEQYF. The CDR3 nucleotides are TGCGCCAGCAGCCGGGGGGACTTTAGCTCCTACGAGCAGTACTTC.